This T cell receptor beta chain was identified in a study of neoadjuvant nivolumab and ipilimumab in lung cancer. The overall study: Nivolumab 3 mg/kg was given days 1, 15 and 29, plus ipilimumab 1 mg/kg day 1 in combination.

Libraries were prepared by immunoSEQ multiplex PCR; TCRdb keeps only in-frame clonotypes and omits some of them. This table has 8,500 to 10,000 clones, approximately 71% appearing once. In the case of this clone: Antigen specificity is unknown.

Study-wide results and limits: A small number of samples were TCR sequenced. TCR clonality did not significantly correlate with pathologic tumor regression.

This material consisted of tumor tissue, taken after neoadjuvant nivolumab, alone or with ipilimumab, at or shortly before surgery. The receptor comes from an adult with non-small cell lung cancer. Some clones in this sample may be carry-over from other donors' samples.

CDR3 residues: CASSPHSNEQFF. DNA for the CDR3: TGTGCCAGCAGTCCCCATAGTAATGAGCAGTTCTTC. The chain is built from TRBV6-5 and TRBJ2-1; D gene ambiguous. The germline V and J ends were trimmed by 5 bases and 7 bases, with 9 bases remaining between them. Germline-derived CDR1 and CDR2 are MNHEY and SVGAGI. This CDR3 contains 12 residues.